A selection of T cell receptor beta chains follows, all from one sample in a study of T cells after yellow fever vaccination. TCRdb re-derived calls from the 5' RACE reads in MiXCR, one entry per CDR3 protein. The sample lists 250,000 to 300,000 distinct CDR3 sequences; around 5.3% were seen once. Specimen: CD4+ T cells sorted from PBMCs, collected on the day of the yellow fever booster vaccination. These receptors were taken from a man aged 18 to 30 who received the YFV17D yellow fever vaccine. Each CDR3 is given with its conserved first and last residue. A D gene is named only where the DNA matches it firmly. For some rows the clone size is stated as once, few or many, or as a class when expanded; others skip it.

clone size: many; J gene: TRBJ2-5; V gene: TRBV27; D gene: NA; CDR3 protein: CASTPGGTEEETQYF; CDR3 DNA: TGTGCCAGCACCCCTGGGGGGACGGAAGAAGAGACCCAGTACTTC
clone size: NA; J gene: TRBJ2-3; V gene: TRBV5-4; D gene: NA; CDR3 protein: CASSSPDLGFGTDTQYF; CDR3 DNA: TGTGCCAGCAGCTCCCCTGATTTAGGGTTTGGCACAGATACGCAGTATTTT
clone size: few; J gene: TRBJ2-5; V gene: TRBV7-2; D gene: NA; CDR3 protein: CASSLVFREETQYF; CDR3 DNA: TGTGCCAGCAGCTTAGTATTCAGGGAAGAGACCCAGTACTTC
clone size: many; J gene: TRBJ1-2; V gene: TRBV4-3; D gene: NA; CDR3 protein: CASSQDGPEGYTF; CDR3 DNA: TGCGCCAGCAGCCAGGACGGGCCAGAGGGCTACACCTTC
clone size: few; J gene: TRBJ1-5; V gene: TRBV7-9; D gene: TRBD1; CDR3 protein: CASSPTGDNQPQHF; CDR3 DNA: TGTGCCAGCAGCCCCACAGGGGACAATCAGCCCCAGCATTTT
clone size: NA; J gene: TRBJ1-1; V gene: TRBV18; D gene: TRBD1; CDR3 protein: CASSHGDRTMNTEAFF; CDR3 DNA: TGTGCCAGCTCACATGGGGACAGAACCATGAACACTGAAGCTTTCTTT
clone size: few; J gene: TRBJ1-6; V gene: TRBV5-6; D gene: NA; CDR3 protein: CASSLFGVSSPLHF; CDR3 DNA: TGTGCCAGCAGCTTGTTCGGGGTGAGTTCACCCCTCCACTTT
clone size: NA; J gene: TRBJ2-3; V gene: TRBV7-2; D gene: NA; CDR3 protein: CASSLSRGLDTQYF; CDR3 DNA: TGTGCCAGCAGCCTCAGTCGGGGGCTCGATACGCAGTATTTT
clone size: many; J gene: TRBJ2-1; V gene: TRBV28; D gene: TRBD2; CDR3 protein: CASTQPSGGSYNEQFF; CDR3 DNA: TGTGCCAGCACCCAGCCTAGCGGGGGGTCCTACAATGAGCAGTTCTTC
clone size: few; J gene: TRBJ2-3; V gene: TRBV4-3; D gene: NA; CDR3 protein: CASSQGGRSDTQYF; CDR3 DNA: TGCGCCAGCAGCCAAGGGGGACGTTCAGATACGCAGTATTTT
clone size: many; J gene: TRBJ1-1; V gene: TRBV12-3/TRBV12-4; D gene: NA; CDR3 protein: CASTPGDRYTEAFF; CDR3 DNA: TGTGCCAGCACCCCAGGAGACAGGTACACTGAAGCTTTCTTT
clone size: few; J gene: TRBJ1-2; V gene: TRBV4-3; D gene: TRBD1; CDR3 protein: CASSQGDRGIYGYTF; CDR3 DNA: TGCGCCAGCAGCCAAGGGGACAGGGGAATCTATGGCTACACCTTC
clone size: NA; J gene: TRBJ1-2; V gene: TRBV23-1; D gene: NA; CDR3 protein: CASGQQANYGYTF; CDR3 DNA: TGCGCCAGCGGACAGCAAGCTAACTATGGCTACACCTTC
clone size: NA; J gene: TRBJ1-1; V gene: TRBV4-3; D gene: NA; CDR3 protein: CASSLTTGQAFF; CDR3 DNA: TGCGCCAGCAGCCTGACGACGGGACAAGCTTTCTTT
clone size: NA; J gene: TRBJ2-3; V gene: TRBV10-3; D gene: TRBD1; CDR3 protein: CATGGTGEADTQYF; CDR3 DNA: TGTGCCACAGGAGGGACAGGGGAGGCGGATACGCAGTATTTT
clone size: many; J gene: TRBJ2-3; V gene: TRBV4-2; D gene: NA; CDR3 protein: CASSQRTTAADTQYF; CDR3 DNA: TGTGCCAGCAGCCAAAGGACAACTGCTGCAGATACGCAGTATTTT
clone size: NA; J gene: TRBJ1-1; V gene: TRBV5-1; D gene: NA; CDR3 protein: CASSLQPTNTEAFF; CDR3 DNA: TGCGCCAGCAGCTTACAACCCACGAACACTGAAGCTTTCTTT
clone size: NA; J gene: TRBJ2-7; V gene: TRBV18; D gene: NA; CDR3 protein: CASSLPGSPYEQYF; CDR3 DNA: TGTGCCAGCTCACTCCCAGGGTCCCCCTACGAGCAGTACTTC
clone size: few; J gene: TRBJ2-5; V gene: TRBV28; D gene: NA; CDR3 protein: CASSTRTEETQYF; CDR3 DNA: TGTGCCAGCAGTACTCGGACAGAAGAGACCCAGTACTTC
clone size: NA; J gene: TRBJ2-6; V gene: TRBV7-9; D gene: TRBD2; CDR3 protein: CASRPQRGASGANVLTF; CDR3 DNA: TGTGCCAGCAGGCCCCAGCGGGGGGCCTCTGGGGCCAACGTCCTGACTTTC
clone size: few; J gene: TRBJ2-1; V gene: TRBV9; D gene: TRBD2; CDR3 protein: CASSVASGGYNEQFF; CDR3 DNA: TGTGCCAGCAGCGTCGCCAGCGGGGGATACAATGAGCAGTTCTTC
clone size: NA; J gene: TRBJ1-2; V gene: TRBV11-2; D gene: NA; CDR3 protein: CASSQDWNYGYTF; CDR3 DNA: TGTGCCAGCAGCCAGGACTGGAACTATGGCTACACCTTC
clone size: few; J gene: TRBJ1-5; V gene: TRBV4-1; D gene: NA; CDR3 protein: CASSQVVKSVGRVWPQHF; CDR3 DNA: TGCGCCAGCAGCCAAGTGGTCAAGTCGGTCGGTCGCGTGTGGCCCCAGCATTTT
clone size: few; J gene: TRBJ2-3; V gene: TRBV7-9; D gene: TRBD2; CDR3 protein: CASSQRTSGGFTQYF; CDR3 DNA: TGTGCCAGCAGCCAACGGACTAGCGGGGGTTTTACGCAGTATTTT
clone size: many; J gene: TRBJ2-3; V gene: TRBV20-1; D gene: TRBD2; CDR3 protein: CSAWGPDLWSGGAHDTQYF; CDR3 DNA: TGCAGTGCTTGGGGACCAGACCTTTGGAGCGGGGGGGCCCACGATACGCAGTATTTT
clone size: NA; J gene: TRBJ2-3; V gene: TRBV4-2; D gene: TRBD2; CDR3 protein: CASGAGGLGTQYF; CDR3 DNA: TGTGCCAGCGGAGCGGGGGGGCTCGGAACGCAGTATTTT
clone size: NA; J gene: TRBJ1-5; V gene: TRBV2; D gene: NA; CDR3 protein: CASRQGVQPQHF; CDR3 DNA: TGTGCCAGCAGGCAGGGAGTCCAGCCCCAGCATTTT
clone size: few; J gene: TRBJ1-2; V gene: TRBV7-2; D gene: NA; CDR3 protein: CASSLSLGRANYGYTF; CDR3 DNA: TGTGCCAGCAGCCTCTCCCTGGGGCGTGCTAACTATGGCTACACCTTC
clone size: NA; J gene: TRBJ2-4; V gene: TRBV28; D gene: NA; CDR3 protein: CASSLPLSLAKNIQYF; CDR3 DNA: TGTGCCAGCAGCCTCCCACTCTCGTTAGCCAAAAACATTCAGTACTTC
clone size: many; J gene: TRBJ2-5; V gene: TRBV5-4; D gene: TRBD1; CDR3 protein: CASSRQGAVETQYF; CDR3 DNA: TGTGCCAGCAGCAGACAGGGAGCGGTAGAGACCCAGTACTTC
clone size: few; J gene: TRBJ1-2; V gene: TRBV6-5; D gene: TRBD1; CDR3 protein: CASRSYRGLNYGYTF; CDR3 DNA: TGTGCCAGCAGATCTTACAGGGGGCTTAACTATGGCTACACCTTC
clone size: NA; J gene: TRBJ2-2; V gene: TRBV18; D gene: NA; CDR3 protein: CASSPLGPAGELFF; CDR3 DNA: TGTGCCAGCTCACCACTCGGTCCGGCCGGGGAGCTGTTTTTT
clone size: many; J gene: TRBJ2-3; V gene: TRBV4-3; D gene: TRBD2; CDR3 protein: CASSQDHQTSGFTDTQYF; CDR3 DNA: TGCGCCAGCAGCCAAGATCATCAGACTAGCGGGTTCACAGATACGCAGTATTTT
clone size: few; J gene: TRBJ1-1; V gene: TRBV12-3/TRBV12-4; D gene: NA; CDR3 protein: CASSLMAMNTEAFF; CDR3 DNA: TGTGCCAGCAGTTTAATGGCTATGAACACTGAAGCTTTCTTT
clone size: few; J gene: TRBJ2-2; V gene: TRBV10-3; D gene: TRBD2; CDR3 protein: CAITGLAGNGELFF; CDR3 DNA: TGTGCCATCACTGGACTAGCGGGGAACGGGGAGCTGTTTTTT
clone size: many; J gene: TRBJ1-6; V gene: TRBV12-3/TRBV12-4; D gene: NA; CDR3 protein: CASSPGGHSYNSPLHF; CDR3 DNA: TGTGCCAGCAGTCCCGGGGGCCATTCATATAATTCACCCCTCCACTTT
clone size: NA; J gene: TRBJ2-1; V gene: TRBV11-3; D gene: NA; CDR3 protein: CASSSTPFNEQFF; CDR3 DNA: TGTGCCAGCAGCTCGACTCCCTTCAATGAGCAGTTCTTC
clone size: many; J gene: TRBJ2-2; V gene: TRBV7-2; D gene: NA; CDR3 protein: CASSLAPGGELFF; CDR3 DNA: TGTGCCAGCAGCTTAGCGCCGGGCGGGGAGCTGTTTTTT
clone size: few; J gene: TRBJ2-1; V gene: TRBV15; D gene: TRBD2; CDR3 protein: CATRVAGSYNEQFF; CDR3 DNA: TGTGCCACCAGGGTAGCGGGGTCCTACAATGAGCAGTTCTTC
clone size: few; J gene: TRBJ1-1; V gene: TRBV7-8; D gene: NA; CDR3 protein: CASSLASPGLEAFF; CDR3 DNA: TGTGCCAGCAGCTTAGCCAGCCCGGGACTAGAAGCTTTCTTT
clone size: NA; J gene: TRBJ2-3; V gene: TRBV9; D gene: NA; CDR3 protein: CASSVALPQAGTDTQYF; CDR3 DNA: TGTGCCAGCAGCGTAGCTCTCCCTCAAGCCGGCACAGATACGCAGTATTTT
clone size: NA; J gene: TRBJ2-5; V gene: TRBV3-1; D gene: NA; CDR3 protein: CASSQDLETQYF; CDR3 DNA: TGTGCCAGCAGCCAAGATCTGGAGACCCAGTACTTC
clone size: NA; J gene: TRBJ2-7; V gene: TRBV11-2; D gene: TRBD1; CDR3 protein: CASSLTLPGQGAFEQYF; CDR3 DNA: TGTGCCAGCAGCTTAACCCTACCGGGACAGGGGGCGTTCGAGCAGTACTTC
clone size: few; J gene: TRBJ1-4; V gene: TRBV7-2; D gene: NA; CDR3 protein: CASSWRTSPNEKLFF; CDR3 DNA: TGTGCCAGCAGCTGGAGGACAAGTCCTAATGAAAAACTGTTTTTT
clone size: NA; J gene: TRBJ2-5; V gene: TRBV20-1; D gene: NA; CDR3 protein: CSASSFRETQYF; CDR3 DNA: TGCAGTGCTAGTTCGTTCAGGGAGACCCAGTACTTC
clone size: many; J gene: TRBJ2-3; V gene: TRBV10-3; D gene: TRBD2; CDR3 protein: CAITTSGESTDTQYF; CDR3 DNA: TGTGCCATCACGACTAGCGGGGAGAGCACAGATACGCAGTATTTT